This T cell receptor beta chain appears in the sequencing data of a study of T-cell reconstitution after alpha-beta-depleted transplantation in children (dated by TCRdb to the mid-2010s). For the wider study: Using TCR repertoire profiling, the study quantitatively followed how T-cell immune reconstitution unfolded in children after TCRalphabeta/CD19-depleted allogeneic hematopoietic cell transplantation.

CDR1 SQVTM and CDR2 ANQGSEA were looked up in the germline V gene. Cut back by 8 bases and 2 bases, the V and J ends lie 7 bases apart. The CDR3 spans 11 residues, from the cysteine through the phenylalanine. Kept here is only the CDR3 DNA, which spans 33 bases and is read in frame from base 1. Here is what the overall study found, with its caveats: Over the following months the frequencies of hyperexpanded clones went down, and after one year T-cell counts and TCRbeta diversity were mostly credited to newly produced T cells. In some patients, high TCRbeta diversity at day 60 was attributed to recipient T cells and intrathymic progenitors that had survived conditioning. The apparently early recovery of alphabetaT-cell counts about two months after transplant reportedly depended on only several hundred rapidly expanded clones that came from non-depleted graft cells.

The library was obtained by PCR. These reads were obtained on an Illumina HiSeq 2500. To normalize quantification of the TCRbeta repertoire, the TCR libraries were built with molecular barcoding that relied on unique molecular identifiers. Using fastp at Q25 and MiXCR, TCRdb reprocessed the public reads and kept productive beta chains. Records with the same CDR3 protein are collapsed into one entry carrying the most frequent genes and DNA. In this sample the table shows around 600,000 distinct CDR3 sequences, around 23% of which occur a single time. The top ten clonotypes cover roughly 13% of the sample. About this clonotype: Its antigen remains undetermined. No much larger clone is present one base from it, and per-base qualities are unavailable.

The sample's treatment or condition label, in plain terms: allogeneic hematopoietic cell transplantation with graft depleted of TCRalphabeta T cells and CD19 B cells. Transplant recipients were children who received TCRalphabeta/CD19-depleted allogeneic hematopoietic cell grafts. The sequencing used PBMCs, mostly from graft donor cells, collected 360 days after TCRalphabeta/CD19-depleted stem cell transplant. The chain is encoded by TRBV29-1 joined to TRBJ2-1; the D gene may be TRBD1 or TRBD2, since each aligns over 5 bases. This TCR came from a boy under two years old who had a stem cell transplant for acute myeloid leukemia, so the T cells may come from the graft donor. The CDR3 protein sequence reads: CSSGPYNEQFF. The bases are TGCAGCTCGGGGCCCTACAATGAGCAGTTCTTC.